This TCR beta chain is drawn from a study of control samples from healthy donors and cancer patients. Only in-frame clones appear in the TCRdb table, and some are missing; sequencing was by immunoSEQ multiplex PCR. The data show about 120,000 clones, with roughly 92% seen just once and 4.5% to 7% held by the top ten. Specimen: blood. This sequence was found in a man between 18 and 35 years old in good health.

Written as DNA, the CDR3 is TGTGCCAGCAGCGCCACGGGGACAGGTTCTTCCTACGAGCAGTACTTC. Its protein product is CASSATGTGSSYEQYF. J is TRBJ2-7 and V is TRBV9; TRBD1 matches 8 bases. Germline CDR1 reads SGDLS; CDR2 reads YYNGEE. V shed 3 bases and J 1 base; nucleotides not matched to a gene: 9. The CDR3 is 16 residues long.